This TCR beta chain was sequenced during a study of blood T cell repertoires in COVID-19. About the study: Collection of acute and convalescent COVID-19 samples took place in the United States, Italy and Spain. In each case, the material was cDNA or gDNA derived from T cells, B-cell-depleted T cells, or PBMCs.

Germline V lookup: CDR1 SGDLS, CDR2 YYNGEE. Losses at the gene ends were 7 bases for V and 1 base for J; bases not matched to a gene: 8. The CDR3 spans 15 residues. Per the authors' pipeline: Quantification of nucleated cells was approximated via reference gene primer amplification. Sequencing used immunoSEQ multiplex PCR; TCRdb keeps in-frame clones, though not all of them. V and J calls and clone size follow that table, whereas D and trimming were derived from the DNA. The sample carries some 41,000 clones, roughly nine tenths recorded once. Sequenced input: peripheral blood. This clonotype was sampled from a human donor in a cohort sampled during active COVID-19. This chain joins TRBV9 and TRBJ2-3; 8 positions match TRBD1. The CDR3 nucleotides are TGTGCCAGCGGAACACAGGGGGATGGCACAGATACGCAGTATTTT. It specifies CASGTQGDGTDTQYF.